The 30 T cell receptor beta chains below come from one sample, sequenced in a study of PD-1 blockade in classical Hodgkin lymphoma. Each patient experienced a relapse that followed autologous stem cell transplantation, and brentuximab vedotin exposure varied. The data were produced by immunoSEQ multiplex PCR, yet TCRdb's version contains in-frame clones alone and is incomplete. The sample records nearly 60,000 clones, approximately 90% being singletons. Specimen: peripheral blood mononuclear cells (PBMCs), collected before the second cycle of nivolumab. The receptors come from a human donor with classical Hodgkin lymphoma.

The chain links TRBV6-5 to TRBJ1-1, with TRBD1 as a possible D gene (5 bases). The CDR3 totals 11 residues. Trimming removed 7 bases at V and 11 bases at J, with 14 bases between. Germline values: CDR1 MNHEY, CDR2 SVGAGI. The CDR3 sequence: CASIDSRRAFF. CDR3 nucleotide sequence: TGTGCCAGCATCGACAGCCGGCGGGCTTTCTTT.

J is TRBJ2-7 and V is TRBV5-4; TRBD2 matches 14 bases. V dropped 4 bases and J dropped 4; count of bases not matched to a gene: 7. The CDR3 contains 16 residues. Germline V CDR1 and CDR2: SGHNT, YYREEE (reference sequence). As DNA, the CDR3 is TGTGCCAGCAGCGCTACCGGGACTAGCGGGAGTTACGAGCAGTACTTC. This sequence encodes CASSATGTSGSYEQYF.

The gene calls are TRBV19 and TRBJ1-2, with a weak D call TRBD1 (5 bases). The germline V and J ends were trimmed by 6 bases and 7 bases, with 12 bases remaining between them. Looked up from germline, CDR1 is LNHDA and CDR2 is SQIVND (reference sequence). CDR3 size: 12 residues. The CDR3 DNA follows: TGTGCCAGTAGCAGGGAGGTCTGTGGCTACACCTTC. It translates to CASSREVCGYTF.

V is TRBV27 and J is TRBJ2-7; D is perhaps TRBD2 (7 bases). The CDR3 is 13 amino acids. Trimming pared 8 bases from V and 3 bases from J, leaving 14 bases between. Looked up from germline, CDR1 is MNHEY and CDR2 is SMNVEV (reference sequence). CDR3 protein: CASGRGPLYEQYF. Here the CDR3 DNA reads TGTGCCAGCGGGCGGGGGCCTCTCTACGAGCAGTACTTC.

The genes are TRBV7-3 and TRBJ2-2; D remains unclear. Trimming took off 2 bases at V and 7 bases at J, with 11 bases between the two ends. The length of the CDR3 is 14 residues. Germline values: CDR1 SGHTA, CDR2 FQGTGA. The DNA for the CDR3 is TGTGCCAGCAGCTTAGAACTACTGGTCGGGGAGCTGTTTTTT. It is translated as CASSLELLVGELFF.

V is TRBV10-3 and J is TRBJ2-3, with TRBD2 matching 7 bases. This CDR3 has 20 amino acids. Germline CDR1 and CDR2: ENHRY and SYGVKD. V dropped 0 bases and J dropped 2; count of bases not matched to a gene: 17. This CDR3 is CAISESTLAVKGGNTDTQYF. The CDR3 coding sequence is TGTGCCATCAGTGAGTCGACTCTAGCGGTCAAAGGAGGGAACACAGATACGCAGTATTTT.

The V and J genes are TRBV2 and TRBJ1-6; TRBD1 agrees at 8 bases. CDR1 and CDR2 from the germline V gene are SNHLY and FYNNEI. J lost 8 bases, V lost 6 bases, and 9 bases had no gene match. This CDR3 has 15 residues. The CDR3 here is CASSQSPTGDSPLHF. DNA of the CDR3: TGTGCCAGCAGCCAAAGCCCGACAGGGGATTCACCCCTCCACTTT. The variable domain in full, completed from reference TRBV2 and TRBJ1-6, reads EPEVTQTPSHQVTQMGQEVILRCVPISNHLYFYWYRQILGQKVEFLVSFYNNEISEKSEIFDDQFSVERPDGSNFTLKIRSTKLEDSAMYFCASSQSPTGDSPLHFGNGTRLTVT.

This chain uses TRBV10-3 with TRBJ2-7; D not certain. Germline lookup yields CDR1 ENHRY and CDR2 SYGVKD. The CDR3 covers 15 residues. V was trimmed by 2 bases and J by 0 bases, leaving 11 bases between them. The CDR3 protein is CAISERGRSSYEQYF. CDR3 nucleotide sequence: TGTGCCATCAGTGAGCGAGGCAGGAGCTCCTACGAGCAGTACTTC.

The chain joins TRBV7-2 to TRBJ2-4, with D hard to call. This CDR3 spans 18 amino acids. V was pared by 1 base and J by 1 base, with 17 bases between. Germline values: CDR1 SGHTA, CDR2 FQGNSA. The CDR3 spells CASSLVGFGWSAKNIQYF. Here the CDR3 DNA reads TGTGCCAGCAGCTTAGTTGGTTTCGGGTGGTCTGCCAAAAACATTCAGTACTTC.

The rearrangement uses TRBV6-5 and TRBJ1-2; D might be TRBD1 (5 bases). From germline, CDR1 is MNHEY and CDR2 SVGAGI. CDR3 length: 15 amino acids. The V gene lost 0 bases and the J gene lost 0 bases, with 8 bases spanning the gap. CDR3 sequence: CASSYSGRANYGYTF. The DNA for the CDR3 is TGTGCCAGCAGTTACTCGGGGCGCGCTAACTATGGCTACACCTTC.

This chain uses TRBV7-9 with TRBJ2-5, with D hard to call. The DNA matches TRBJ2-7 better at its end, which makes the J call doubtful. The germline gives CDR1 SEHNR, CDR2 FQNEAQ (reference sequence). There are 15 residues in the CDR3. Written as DNA, the CDR3 is TGTGCCAGCAGCCCAAAGTGGCAGGACGGCTACGAGCAGTACTTC. This sequence encodes CASSPKWQDGYEQYF.

The CDR3 spells CASSLSSGRAETQYF. DNA for the CDR3: TGTGCCAGCAGTTTATCCAGCGGGAGGGCTGAGACCCAGTACTTC. The chain is built from TRBV9 and TRBJ2-5, with 10 bases matching TRBD2. Germline V CDR1 and CDR2: SGDLS, YYNGEE. Trimming removed 5 bases from V and 5 bases from J; junction bases left unmatched: 9. This CDR3 comprises 15 residues.

The chain has TRBV2 and TRBJ2-5; TRBD1 matches 8 bases. CDR3 length equals 13 residues. Germline V CDR1 and CDR2: SNHLY, FYNNEI. The junction had 3 bases not matched to a gene; V was cut back by 6 bases and J by 3 bases. The CDR3 reads CASRLTGEETQYF. The CDR3 DNA sequence: TGTGCCAGCAGATTGACAGGGGAAGAGACCCAGTACTTC.

J is TRBJ1-5 and V is TRBV5-8, with D possibly matching TRBD1 (5 bases). This CDR3 is built from 17 residues. V lost 3 bases and J lost 4, with 20 bases in between. The germline gives CDR1 SGHTS, CDR2 YDEGEE. The CDR3 spells CASSSALTGMGNQPQHF. The CDR3 DNA sequence: TGTGCCAGCAGCTCAGCCCTAACAGGTATGGGGAATCAGCCCCAGCATTTT.

The chain carries TRBV14 and TRBJ2-7, with TRBD1 identical over 10 bases. Germline V gives CDR1 SGHDN, CDR2 FVKESK. The CDR3 length is 16 residues. J was trimmed by 4 bases and V by 5 bases; bases with no gene match: 11. The CDR3 reads CASSNQQDRGSYEQYF. CDR3 bases: TGTGCCAGCAGCAACCAGCAGGACAGGGGGTCGTACGAGCAGTACTTC.

The rearrangement joins TRBV30 to TRBJ2-5, with 7 bases lining up with TRBD2. The CDR3 is made up of 13 amino acids. J gave up 3 bases and V 4 bases, and 5 bases lay outside the gene matches. Per germline, CDR1 GTSNPN and CDR2 SVGIG (reference sequence). The CDR3 nucleotides are TGTGCCTGGAAGTGGCTAGCGGAAGAGACCCAGTACTTC. It specifies CAWKWLAEETQYF.

The chain uses TRBV19 and TRBJ1-4; D perhaps matches TRBD1 (5 bases). Germline V lookup: CDR1 LNHDA, CDR2 SQIVND (reference sequence). The CDR3 length is 16 residues. V was shortened by 1 base and J by 5 bases, with 14 bases between the two germline ends. CDR3 region: CASSIGLGTGNEKLFF. CDR3 nucleotide sequence: TGTGCCAGTAGTATAGGATTAGGGACGGGGAATGAAAAACTGTTTTTT. Drawing the rest from reference TRBV19 and TRBJ1-4, the complete variable domain is DGGITQSPKYLFRKEGQNVTLSCEQNLNHDAMYWYRQDPGQGLRLIYYSQIVNDFQKGDIAEGYSVSREKKESFPLTVTSAQKNPTAFYLCASSIGLGTGNEKLFFGSGTQLSVL.

This clone was seen a few times. V usage is TRBV9 and J usage is TRBJ1-1; TRBD1 agrees at 9 bases. Germline lookup yields CDR1 SGDLS and CDR2 YYNGEE. The ends lost 1 base at V and 1 base at J; junction bases unmatched: 2. The CDR3 has 15 residues. This chain's CDR3 is CASSVTGQGNTEAFF. The CDR3 bases are TGTGCCAGCAGCGTAACGGGACAGGGGAACACTGAAGCTTTCTTT. Filled out from reference TRBV9 and TRBJ1-1, the complete variable domain reads DSGVTQTPKHLITATGQRVTLRCSPRSGDLSVYWYQQSLDQGLQFLIQYYNGEERAKGNILERFSAQQFPDLHSELNLSSLELGDSALYFCASSVTGQGNTEAFFGQGTRLTVV.

The rearrangement links TRBV19 to TRBJ2-3; 8 positions agree with TRBD1. The CDR3 spans 15 residues. Germline-derived CDR1 and CDR2 are LNHDA and SQIVND (reference sequence). V gave up 4 bases and J gave up 2 bases; unmatched junction bases: 5. DNA for the CDR3: TGTGCCAGTAGTACCGGACAGGGAAACACAGATACGCAGTATTTT. Its protein is CASSTGQGNTDTQYF.

J is TRBJ2-1 and V is TRBV19; 7 bases map to TRBD2. This CDR3 comprises 14 residues. Germline CDR1 and CDR2: LNHDA and SQIVND (reference sequence). V lost 6 bases to trimming and J lost 0 bases; unmatched junction nucleotides: 2. CDR3 in amino acids: CASRGGSSYNEQFF. The DNA for the CDR3 is TGTGCCAGTAGAGGCGGGAGCTCCTACAATGAGCAGTTCTTC.

The CDR3: CASGDTTYEQYF. As DNA, the CDR3 is TGTGCCAGCGGGGACACGACCTACGAGCAGTACTTC. The genes are TRBV27 and TRBJ2-7, with a tentative D call TRBD1 (6 bases). The length of the CDR3 is 12 residues. V lost 8 bases and J lost 2, with 10 bases in between. Looked up from germline, CDR1 is MNHEY and CDR2 is SMNVEV (reference sequence).

The CDR3 region has the DNA TGTGCCATCAGTGAGCCTGGGACTAACCGAGAGACCCAGTACTTC. Translated, it gives CAISEPGTNRETQYF. The chain has TRBV10-3 and TRBJ2-5; 7 nucleotides line up with TRBD2. With 2 bases clipped from V and 4 bases from J, the junction kept 7 bases outside the gene matches. This CDR3 spans 15 amino acids. CDR1 and CDR2 (germline): ENHRY, SYGVKD.

The chain recombines TRBV4-2 with TRBJ2-7, with 11 bases aligning to TRBD2. J gave up 2 bases and V 4 bases, and 1 base lay outside the gene matches. The CDR3 is 14 residues long. Per germline, CDR1 LGHNA and CDR2 YNFKEQ. In DNA, the CDR3 is TGTGCCAGCAGCCTGACTAGCGGGGCCTACGAGCAGTACTTC. Its protein product is CASSLTSGAYEQYF.

This clone was picked up a small number of times. The chain uses TRBV27 and TRBJ1-2; 7 bases line up with TRBD1. Per germline, CDR1 MNHEY and CDR2 SMNVEV (reference sequence). CDR3 length: 14 residues. Germline trimming cut 5 bases from V and 8 bases from J; bases unmatched to any gene: 11. CDR3 sequence: CASSESGRGPGYTF. In nucleotides, the CDR3 is TGTGCCAGCAGTGAATCGGGAAGGGGGCCAGGCTACACCTTC.

The chain is built from TRBV9 and TRBJ1-2; no definite D call. Germline V gives CDR1 SGDLS, CDR2 YYNGEE. The ends were cut back, 0 bases at V and 6 bases at J, with 12 bases in the middle. CDR3 length equals 14 residues. The CDR3 nucleotides read TGTGCCAGCAGCGTAGGGGCAGGTCAGCATGGCTACACCTTC. Protein sequence: CASSVGAGQHGYTF.

The table lists this clone with a count of one. The chain combines TRBV5-1 with TRBJ2-3; D is uncertain. The CDR3 totals 15 residues. Germline V gene data show CDR1 as SGHRS and CDR2 as YFSETQ. V lost 0 bases and J 5 bases, leaving 13 bases between the germline ends. The CDR3 region has the DNA TGCGCCAGCAGCTTGGACAACCCCCTCGTAGATACGCAGTATTTT. Protein: CASSLDNPLVDTQYF. Full variable domain (missing parts from reference TRBV5-1 and TRBJ2-3): KAGVTQTPRYLIKTRGQQVTLSCSPISGHRSVSWYQQTPGQGLQFLFEYFSETQRNKGNFPGRFSGRQFSNSRSEMNVSTLELGDSALYLCASSLDNPLVDTQYFGPGTRLTVL.

V and J are TRBV9 and TRBJ2-7, with 8 positions matching TRBD2. V was clipped by 4 bases and J by 4 bases; unmatched bases: 10. This CDR3 region has 15 residues. Germline lookup yields CDR1 SGDLS and CDR2 YYNGEE. For the CDR3, the DNA is TGTGCCAGCAGCCCCACCGGACTAGCTAAGTACGAGCAGTACTTC. Residues: CASSPTGLAKYEQYF.

V and J are TRBV5-1 and TRBJ2-3, with D unclear. Trimming took off 3 bases at V and 1 base at J, with 9 bases between the two ends. In germline, CDR1 is SGHRS, CDR2 YFSETQ. The CDR3 has 14 residues. CDR3 sequence (DNA): TGCGCCAGCAGCTCTACATTGGGCACAGATACGCAGTATTTT. Encoded protein: CASSSTLGTDTQYF.

CDR3 region: CASSADRGFPYEQYF. CDR3 in DNA: TGCGCCAGCAGCGCAGACAGGGGATTCCCCTACGAGCAGTACTTC. The chain links TRBV5-1 to TRBJ2-7; 8 nucleotides match TRBD1. Trimming took 4 bases from V and 2 from J; bases not matched to a gene: 8. Germline assignment: CDR1 SGHRS and CDR2 YFSETQ. The CDR3 consists of 15 residues.

The rearrangement links TRBV6-5 to TRBJ1-5; 9 bases agree with TRBD1. The CDR3 runs 15 residues. Germline loops: CDR1 MNHEY, CDR2 SVGAGI. V trimming: 4 bases; J trimming: 6 bases; junction bases outside the gene matches: 7. The CDR3 is CASSFAGTGIQPQHF. The CDR3 nucleotides are TGTGCCAGCAGTTTTGCCGGGACAGGGATTCAGCCCCAGCATTTT.